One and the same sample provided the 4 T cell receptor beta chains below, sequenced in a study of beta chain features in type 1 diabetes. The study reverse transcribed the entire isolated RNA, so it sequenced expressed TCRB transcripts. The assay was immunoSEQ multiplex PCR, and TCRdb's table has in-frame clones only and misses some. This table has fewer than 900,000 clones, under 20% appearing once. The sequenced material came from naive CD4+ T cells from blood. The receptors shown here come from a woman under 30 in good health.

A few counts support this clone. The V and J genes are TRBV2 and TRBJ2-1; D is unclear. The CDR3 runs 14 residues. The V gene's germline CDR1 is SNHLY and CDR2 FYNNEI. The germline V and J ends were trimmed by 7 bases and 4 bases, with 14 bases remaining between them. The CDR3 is CASMRSETYNEQFF. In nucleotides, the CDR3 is TGTGCCAGCATGCGGAGCGAGACATACAATGAGCAGTTCTTC.

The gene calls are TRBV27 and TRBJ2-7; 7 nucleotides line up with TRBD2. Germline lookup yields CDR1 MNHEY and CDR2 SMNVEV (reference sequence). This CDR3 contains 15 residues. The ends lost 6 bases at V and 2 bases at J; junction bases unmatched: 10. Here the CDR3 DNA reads TGTGCCAGCAGCCCATATGGGACTACCACCTACGAGCAGTACTTC. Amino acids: CASSPYGTTTYEQYF.

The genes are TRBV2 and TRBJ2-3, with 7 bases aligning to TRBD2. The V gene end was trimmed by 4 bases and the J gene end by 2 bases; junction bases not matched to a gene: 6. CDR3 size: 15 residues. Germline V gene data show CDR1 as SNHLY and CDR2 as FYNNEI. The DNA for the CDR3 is TGTGCCAGCAGTGTACTTAGCGGGTACACAGATACGCAGTATTTT. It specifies CASSVLSGYTDTQYF. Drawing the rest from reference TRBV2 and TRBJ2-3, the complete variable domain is EPEVTQTPSHQVTQMGQEVILRCVPISNHLYFYWYRQILGQKVEFLVSFYNNEISEKSEIFDDQFSVERPDGSNFTLKIRSTKLEDSAMYFCASSVLSGYTDTQYFGPGTRLTVL.

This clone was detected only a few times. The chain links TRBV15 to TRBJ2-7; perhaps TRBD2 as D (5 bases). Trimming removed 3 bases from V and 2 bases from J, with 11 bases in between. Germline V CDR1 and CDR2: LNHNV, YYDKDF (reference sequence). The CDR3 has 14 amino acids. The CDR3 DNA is TGTGCCACCAGCAGGGAAACGGGGACCTACGAGCAGTACTTC. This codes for CATSRETGTYEQYF.